This entry lists 20 T cell receptor beta chains sequenced from one sample in a study of regulatory T cells in long-lasting Graves disease. The time point here: newly diagnosed GD, antithyroid drugs for less than 3 months. Extracted PBMC RNA gave rise to the TCR library. Researchers made TCR beta libraries by using iRepertoire HTBI primers and running Arm-PCR on CDR3 regions. TCRdb re-analysed the multiplex PCR reads in MiXCR, keeping a single row per CDR3 protein. Here the sample spans roughly 350,000 distinct CDR3 sequences, 16% being singletons. The sample was also reused in another study, on T cells in Graves' hyperthyroidism and ophthalmopathy.

The material sequenced was peripheral blood mononuclear cells (PBMCs), taken at new diagnosis, from a patient treated with antithyroid drugs. The receptors come from a woman younger than 30 with Graves disease.

This clonotype was recorded many times. The rearrangement uses TRBV20-1 and TRBJ2-3; 12 bases are shared with TRBD1. V lost 6 bases to trimming and J lost 6 bases; unmatched junction nucleotides: 19. This CDR3 has 18 residues. Per germline, CDR1 DFQATT and CDR2 SNEGSKA (reference sequence). The CDR3 protein is CSAVPGQGAILAGDTQYF. In nucleotides, the CDR3 is TGCAGTGCAGTTCCGGGACAGGGGGCAATTCTAGCGGGGGATACGCAGTATTTT.

This chain connects TRBV2 to TRBJ2-7; 14 bases are a match to TRBD2. The CDR3 totals 15 residues. With V trimmed by 6 bases and J by 7 bases, 8 bases remained unmatched. CDR1 and CDR2 (germline): SNHLY, FYNNEI. The CDR3 reads CASRTGTSGRGEQYF. CDR3 bases: TGTGCCAGCAGAACCGGGACTAGCGGGAGAGGGGAGCAGTACTTC.

This clonotype has just a few counts. V gene TRBV5-5 combines with J gene TRBJ2-1; D gene uncertain. The germline V gene encodes CDR1 SGHKS and CDR2 YYEKEE (reference sequence). V was clipped by 8 bases and J by 2 bases, with 11 bases between them. The CDR3 has 13 amino acids. CDR3 residues: CASHLATYNEQFF. In nucleotides, the CDR3 is TGTGCCAGTCATTTGGCCACCTACAATGAGCAGTTCTTC.

This clonotype was seen repeatedly, ten times or more. This chain joins TRBV24-1 and TRBJ1-2, with D hard to call. V gave up 3 bases and J gave up 1 base, with 11 bases separating them. CDR3 length: 15 amino acids. The germline V gene has CDR1 KGHDR and CDR2 SFDVKD. In DNA, the CDR3 is TGTGCCACCAGTGATCGCGAGGGCGGTAACTATGGCTACACCTTC. Protein product: CATSDREGGNYGYTF.

The V call is TRBV6-1, the J call TRBJ2-7, with a weak D call TRBD1 (7 bases). The CDR3 extends over 15 amino acids. Trimming removed 2 bases at V and 1 base at J, with 12 bases between. Germline CDR1 reads MNHNS; CDR2 reads SASEGT. CDR3 sequence (DNA): TGTGCCAGCAGTGAACAGGGGGGAGATTCCTACGAGCAGTACTTC. Its protein product is CASSEQGGDSYEQYF.

This clonotype was seen at least ten times. The chain employs TRBV12-3 or TRBV12-4 and TRBJ2-5; no clear D. This CDR3 region has 12 residues. V was pared by 5 bases and J by 4 bases, with 8 bases between. In nucleotides, the CDR3 is TGTGCCAGCAGTCGCCCCTCAGAGACCCAGTACTTC. Translated, it gives CASSRPSETQYF.

The rearrangement links TRBV24-1 to TRBJ2-2; TRBD2 is a possible D gene (5 bases). Trimming removed 3 bases from V and 1 base from J, with 8 bases in between. Germline CDR1 is KGHDR and CDR2 is SFDVKD. This CDR3 has 15 residues. CDR3 protein: CATSDMGENTGELFF. In DNA form, the CDR3 reads TGTGCCACCAGTGATATGGGAGAGAACACCGGGGAGCTGTTTTTT.

This clonotype showed up just a few times. Given a much more abundant clone one base away, this may be a read error. The chain employs TRBV2 and TRBJ1-5; possibly TRBD1 for D (6 bases). V shed 6 bases and J shed 7 bases, with 22 bases lying between them. Per the germline V gene, CDR1 is SNHLY and CDR2 is FYNNEI. This CDR3 spans 16 amino acids. Here the CDR3 DNA reads TGTGCCAGCAGACCTGGGGTGGGGGCCTTCAAGCAGCCCCAGCATTTT. Its translation is CASRPGVGAFKQPQHF.

This clonotype was observed many times. This sequence joins TRBV6-2 or TRBV6-3 and TRBJ2-7; TRBD2 might be the D (5 bases). The CDR3 totals 13 residues. The V and J ends lost 8 bases and 3 bases respectively, with 14 bases between them. CDR1 and CDR2 (germline): MNHEY, SVGEGT. This chain's CDR3 is CASFGRDSYEQYF. DNA for the CDR3: TGTGCCAGCTTTGGCCGGGATAGCTACGAGCAGTACTTC.

This clonotype was recorded many times. The chain is built from TRBV11-2 and TRBJ2-1; D call uncertain. Germline V gene sequence: CDR1 SGHAT, CDR2 FQNNGV. The CDR3 runs to 15 residues. Trimming took 1 base from V and 7 from J, leaving 14 bases between them. The CDR3 protein is CASSLVVQSENEQFF. Here the CDR3 DNA reads TGTGCCAGCAGCTTAGTCGTTCAGTCTGAAAATGAGCAGTTCTTC.

In this sample, this clonotype turned up once. The chain links TRBV2 to TRBJ2-6, with TRBD1 matching over 8 bases. Germline V gives CDR1 SNHLY, CDR2 FYNNEI. V trimming: 8 bases; J trimming: 4 bases; junction bases outside the gene matches: 16. The CDR3 consists of 18 residues. CDR3 sequence: CASRRGYDRGLGANVLTF. The CDR3 bases are TGTGCCAGCCGGAGAGGTTATGACAGGGGACTGGGGGCCAACGTCCTGACTTTC.

The chain has TRBV5-4 and TRBJ2-7, with D tentatively TRBD2 (6 bases). The CDR3 spans 14 residues. CDR1 SGHNT and CDR2 YYREEE come from the germline V gene (reference sequence). V was pared by 0 bases and J by 2 bases, with 9 bases between. CDR3 nucleotide sequence: TGTGCCAGCAGCTTGGGGGAGGACCCCTACGAGCAGTACTTC. Translated, it gives CASSLGEDPYEQYF. Drawing the rest from reference TRBV5-4 and TRBJ2-7, the complete variable domain is ETGVTQSPTHLIKTRGQQVTLRCSSQSGHNTVSWYQQALGQGPQFIFQYYREEENGRGNFPPRFSGLQFPNYSSELNVNALELDDSALYLCASSLGEDPYEQYFGPGTRLTVT.

This clonotype has a count of ten or more. The chain couples TRBV7-9 to TRBJ2-1, with TRBD2 matching 13 bases. V was clipped by 2 bases and J by 3 bases; unmatched bases: 7. The CDR3 is made up of 18 amino acids. Germline V CDR1 and CDR2: SEHNR, FQNEAQ (reference sequence). The DNA for the CDR3 is TGTGCCAGCAGCTTATTATCCGGGACTAGCGGGATCTACAATGAGCAGTTCTTC. As protein: CASSLLSGTSGIYNEQFF. The full variable domain, completed using reference TRBV7-9 and TRBJ2-1, is DTGVSQNPRHKITKRGQNVTFRCDPISEHNRLYWYRQTLGQGPEFLTYFQNEAQLEKSRLLSDRFSAERPKGSFSTLEIQRTEQGDSAMYLCASSLLSGTSGIYNEQFFGPGTRLTVL.

The chain combines TRBV29-1 with TRBJ2-5; D uncertain. Germline CDR1 and CDR2: SQVTM and ANQGSEA. The CDR3 is 12 residues long. V was clipped by 3 bases and J by 1 base, with 6 bases between them. The CDR3 sequence is CSVELSQETQYF. In DNA form, the CDR3 reads TGCAGCGTTGAGTTGTCCCAAGAGACCCAGTACTTC.

This clonotype occurred a few times. The rearrangement uses TRBV5-1 and TRBJ2-3; 9 bases map to TRBD2. Unmatched junction bases numbered 11, after V lost 4 bases and J lost 2 bases. The CDR3 is 17 residues long. Germline V gives CDR1 SGHRS, CDR2 YFSETQ. CDR3 nucleotides: TGCGCCAGCAGCCAAGTTCGCTCTAGCGGGATCACAGATACGCAGTATTTT. Encoded protein: CASSQVRSSGITDTQYF. The full variable domain, its missing parts supplied by reference TRBV5-1 and TRBJ2-3, is KAGVTQTPRYLIKTRGQQVTLSCSPISGHRSVSWYQQTPGQGLQFLFEYFSETQRNKGNFPGRFSGRQFSNSRSEMNVSTLELGDSALYLCASSQVRSSGITDTQYFGPGTRLTVL.

This clonotype appeared a few times. The chain carries TRBV20-1 and TRBJ1-1; a weak D match, TRBD1 (6 bases). The CDR3 is 13 amino acids. V lost 6 bases and J lost 8, with 19 bases in between. Looked up from germline, CDR1 is DFQATT and CDR2 is SNEGSKA (reference sequence). For the CDR3, the DNA is TGCAGTGCCAAACTCCGGGACATCTACGAAGCTTTCTTT. Amino acid sequence: CSAKLRDIYEAFF.

This clonotype was detected many times. J is TRBJ2-5 and V is TRBV2; a weak D match, TRBD2 (6 bases). V lost 4 bases, J lost 1 base, and 13 bases lay in between. CDR3 size: 15 residues. Germline assignment: CDR1 SNHLY and CDR2 FYNNEI. CDR3 DNA sequence: TGTGCCAGCAGTGTTGCTGGGGACTTCCAAGAGACCCAGTACTTC. Translated: CASSVAGDFQETQYF.

This clonotype was seen repeatedly, ten times or more. The rearrangement links TRBV2 to TRBJ1-1; TRBD1 agrees at 7 bases. Germline values: CDR1 SNHLY, CDR2 FYNNEI. The V segment lost 7 bases and the J segment 0 bases; nucleotides outside the gene matches: 5. CDR3 length: 14 residues. The CDR3 DNA reads TGTGCCAGCACAGACAGGGCACTGAACACTGAAGCTTTCTTT. Amino acid sequence: CASTDRALNTEAFF.

The chain recombines TRBV12-3 or TRBV12-4 with TRBJ1-6; D remains ambiguous. Trimming took 7 bases from V and 5 from J, leaving 12 bases between them. The CDR3 has 14 amino acids. CDR3 in amino acids: CASTVWGNNSPLHF. The DNA of the CDR3 is TGTGCCAGCACAGTGTGGGGAAATAATTCACCCCTCCACTTT.

This clonotype has a count of ten or more. The chain uses TRBV2 and TRBJ2-7, with D perhaps matching TRBD1 (6 bases). From germline, CDR1 is SNHLY and CDR2 FYNNEI. V was shortened by 2 bases and J by 2 bases, with 10 bases between the two germline ends. This CDR3 has 14 amino acids. The CDR3 DNA reads TGTGCCAGCAGTGAAAATGGGGACACCTACGAGCAGTACTTC. This sequence encodes CASSENGDTYEQYF.